Below, 12 T cell receptor beta chains from the same sample are listed, as sequenced in a study of CD8 T cells in ankylosing spondylitis. General study points: Characteristic of ankylosing spondylitis blood, it appeared, was a TCR beta motif comprising eight highly homologous variants.

Via MiXCR, TCRdb re-called the 5' RACE reads, giving one row per CDR3 protein. The sample holds fewer than 550,000 distinct CDR3 sequences; approximately 5.3% are singletons and the top ten take around 3.6%. Their target antigens are unknown. Material for sequencing was blood, either unsorted or a sorted T cell fraction (not recorded which). These receptors were obtained from a male donor with ankylosing spondylitis.

This clonotype was counted at least ten times. The chain couples TRBV4-2 to TRBJ2-3, with a tentative D call TRBD2 (7 bases). Trimming removed 1 base from V and 0 bases from J, with 14 bases in between. CDR3 length: 17 residues. Per the germline V gene, CDR1 is LGHNA and CDR2 is YNFKEQ. CDR3 sequence: CASSQGTRGTSTDTQYF. Written as DNA, the CDR3 is TGTGCCAGCAGCCAAGGGACTAGGGGGACTAGCACAGATACGCAGTATTTT.

The rearrangement joins TRBV4-3 to TRBJ2-6; weak D call: TRBD2 (5 bases). The CDR3 is 15 amino acids. Germline assignment: CDR1 LGHNA and CDR2 YSLEER. Trimming took 5 bases from V and 2 from J, leaving 10 bases between them. CDR3 protein: CASSSEGTGANVLTF. CDR3 in DNA: TGCGCCAGCAGCTCTGAGGGTACTGGGGCCAACGTCCTGACTTTC.

Here the CDR3 DNA reads TGCAGTGCTAGAACGGGGGGCGGGAAAGATACGCAGTATTTT. Translated: CSARTGGGKDTQYF. V gene TRBV20-1 combines with J gene TRBJ2-3; tentatively, D is TRBD2 (7 bases). From germline, CDR1 is DFQATT and CDR2 SNEGSKA (reference sequence). This CDR3 is built from 14 residues. Trimming removed 2 bases at V and 5 bases at J, with 14 bases between.

This clonotype was observed a few times. The gene calls are TRBV5-1 and TRBJ2-1; unclear D gene. Trimming removed 1 base from V and 6 bases from J, with 8 bases in between. CDR1 is SGHRS, CDR2 YFSETQ, per germline. The CDR3 is 13 residues long. The CDR3 DNA sequence: TGCGCCAGCAGCTTGTATGGTAGCAATGAGCAGTTCTTC. Its translation: CASSLYGSNEQFF.

The table lists this clonotype with many counts. Here the CDR3 reads CASSSAHRGPNTEAFF. The DNA for the CDR3 is TGTGCCAGCAGCTCCGCACACAGGGGGCCTAACACTGAAGCTTTCTTT. The V and J genes are TRBV27 and TRBJ1-1, with TRBD1 identical over 9 bases. The ends lost 6 bases at V and 2 bases at J; junction bases unmatched: 10. The germline CDR1 and CDR2 sequences are MNHEY and SMNVEV (reference sequence). The CDR3 covers 16 residues.

This clonotype was detected only a few times. This chain connects TRBV7-2 to TRBJ2-5, with 8 bases matching TRBD1. The CDR3 contains 14 residues. The trim removed 4 bases at V and 9 bases at J, leaving 10 bases unmatched. Germline V gene lookup returns CDR1 SGHTA and CDR2 FQGNSA. The DNA of the CDR3 is TGTGCCAGCAGCTCGGGACAGGCGGACCGGCCCCAGTACTTC. Protein sequence: CASSSGQADRPQYF.

As to this clonotype: At one of its ends the junction is not consistent with the germline gene, which may arise from a read error. This chain links TRBV20-1 with TRBJ2-1; TRBD2 matches 8 bases. CDR1 is DFQATT and CDR2 is SNEGSKA in the germline V gene (reference sequence). CDR3 length equals 17 residues. The CDR3: CCARVHGRAKSYNEQFF. In DNA form, the CDR3 reads TGCTGTGCTAGAGTCCACGGGAGGGCTAAGTCCTACAATGAGCAGTTCTTC.

The chain carries TRBV6-4 and TRBJ1-4; D not certain. V lost 0 bases, J lost 0 bases, and 11 bases lay in between. This CDR3 comprises 17 residues. The germline V gene has CDR1 MRHNA and CDR2 SNTAGT. This CDR3 reads CASSDSKRITTNEKLFF. CDR3 nucleotides: TGTGCCAGCAGTGACTCGAAACGGATAACAACTAATGAAAAACTGTTTTTT.

This clonotype was detected ten times or more. This chain connects TRBV12-5 to TRBJ1-2; weak D call: TRBD1 (6 bases). This CDR3 has 16 amino acids. With 6 bases removed from V and 4 bases from J, the gap between germline ends came to 21 bases. Germline CDR1 reads LGHNT; CDR2 reads FRNRAP. CDR3 coding DNA: TGTGCTAGTGGCCACGGCAGGGGAGAGATTTTCTATGGCTACACCTTC. Its protein product is CASGHGRGEIFYGYTF. Based on the CDR3 plus reference TRBV12-5 and TRBJ1-2, the full variable domain is DARVTQTPRHKVTEMGQEVTMRCQPILGHNTVFWYRQTMMQGLELLAYFRNRAPLDDSGMPKDRFSAEMPDATLATLKIQPSEPRDSAVYFCASGHGRGEIFYGYTFGSGTRLTVV.

This clonotype was observed at least ten times. The J gene is TRBJ2-1, the V gene TRBV5-1; TRBD2 matches at 14 bases. This CDR3 spans 16 amino acids. Germline CDR1 reads SGHRS; CDR2 reads YFSETQ. The V and J ends lost 4 bases and 10 bases, in that order; junction bases with no gene match: 10. The CDR3 is CASSAQGLAGDPEQFF. The CDR3 coding sequence is TGCGCCAGCAGCGCGCAGGGACTAGCGGGAGATCCCGAGCAGTTCTTC.

The table lists this clonotype with many counts. The rearrangement joins TRBV27 to TRBJ2-7; TRBD1 agrees at 9 bases. Germline V CDR1 and CDR2: MNHEY, SMNVEV (reference sequence). CDR3 size: 14 residues. Trimming removed 3 bases from V and 3 bases from J; junction bases left unmatched: 3. The CDR3 sequence is CASSFGTGHYEQYF. In nucleotides, the CDR3 is TGTGCCAGCAGTTTCGGGACAGGGCACTACGAGCAGTACTTC.

The sample holds many counts of this clonotype. The chain uses TRBV29-1 and TRBJ2-5; D possibly corresponds to TRBD1 (6 bases). This CDR3 spans 13 amino acids. Germline V gene data show CDR1 as SQVTM and CDR2 as ANQGSEA. Trimming removed 2 bases from V and 4 bases from J, with 11 bases in between. CDR3 DNA sequence: TGCAGCGTTGAACTGGGGGCTATAGAGACCCAGTACTTC. This encodes CSVELGAIETQYF.